This TCR beta chain was retrieved from a study of blood T cells in healthy people across ages. This clonotype was observed a handful of times. Antigen unknown. Mismatch with germline at one junction end may stem from a read error. Whole-study results and caveats: Lack of knowledge of donor CMV status possibly confounded expanded clonotype changes.

For every donor, a draw yielded roughly 9.3 milliliters of peripheral blood. Primers used in a second PCR of roughly 7 to 12 cycles were a sample-barcoded 5' primer and a J-beta primer mix. Every molecule of cDNA carried a tag from a template-switch adaptor with 12 random nucleotides. MiXCR, applied by TCRdb to the 5' RACE reads, yields one record per CDR3 protein. The sample holds 1.5 million to 2 million distinct CDR3 sequences, about 31% seen once. This clonotype originated in a woman younger than 45 in good health. Specimen: blood.

The CDR3 is CAGSFGGAETQYF. The CDR3 DNA sequence: TGCGCCGGCAGTTTCGGTGGGGCAGAGACCCAGTACTTC. This chain connects TRBV5-1 to TRBJ2-5, with D perhaps matching TRBD1 (5 bases). The CDR3 runs 13 residues. The germline CDR1 and CDR2 sequences are SGHRS and YFSETQ.